This T cell receptor (beta chain) was profiled in a study of control samples from healthy donors and cancer patients. In germline, CDR1 is MNHEY, CDR2 SMNVEV (reference sequence). This CDR3 region has 15 residues. Trimming pared 2 bases from V and 6 bases from J, leaving 16 bases between. Generated by immunoSEQ multiplex PCR, the TCRdb table keeps only in-frame clones and is missing some. This table has fewer than 200,000 clones, 90% to 95% appearing once. The chain links TRBV27 to TRBJ1-2, with D maybe TRBD1 (6 bases). Sequencing was done on a sample of PBMCs. This receptor was identified in a man in his fifties or sixties with colorectal cancer. CDR3 residues: CASSLVGGPADGYTF. The CDR3 bases are TGTGCCAGCAGTTTAGTAGGGGGGCCGGCCGATGGCTACACCTTC.